This passage covers 2 T cell receptor beta chains from one sample sequenced in a study of blood T cell repertoires in COVID-19. The assay was immunoSEQ multiplex PCR, and TCRdb's table has in-frame clones only and misses some. The profile covers 65,000 to 70,000 clones, with approximately 83% appearing a single time and roughly 4.7% taken by the ten largest. The material sequenced was peripheral blood. The receptors derive from a woman aged 55-69 years with acute or convalescent COVID-19.

The chain uses TRBV5-4 and TRBJ2-7; D ambiguous. The CDR3 is 13 residues long. V was shortened by 4 bases and J by 2 bases, with 10 bases between the two germline ends. Germline assignment: CDR1 SGHNT and CDR2 YYREEE (reference sequence). In DNA form, the CDR3 reads TGTGCCAGCAGCGAGAGAGAAACCTACGAGCAGTACTTC. Translating gives CASSERETYEQYF. Full variable domain (outside the CDR3, taken from reference TRBV5-4 and TRBJ2-7): ETGVTQSPTHLIKTRGQQVTLRCSSQSGHNTVSWYQQALGQGPQFIFQYYREEENGRGNFPPRFSGLQFPNYSSELNVNALELDDSALYLCASSERETYEQYFGPGTRLTVT.

The V gene is TRBV18, the J gene TRBJ2-2, with D uncertain. The V gene lost 0 bases and the J gene lost 4 bases, with 15 bases spanning the gap. The CDR3 is 17 amino acids. Germline assignment: CDR1 KGHSH and CDR2 LQKENI. In DNA, the CDR3 is TGTGCCAGCTCACCACCTAATAAGAACGGAGTCACCGGGGAGCTGTTTTTT. It translates to CASSPPNKNGVTGELFF.